The 30 T cell receptor beta chains below come from one sample, sequenced in a study of T cell changes during pregnancy in multiple sclerosis. TCRdb's table, derived via immunoSEQ multiplex PCR, lists solely in-frame clones and lacks some. The data show 70,000 to 75,000 clones, with roughly 92% seen just once and roughly 1.9% held by the top ten. Sequencing was performed on peripheral blood, taken in the second trimester of pregnancy. Receptors were obtained from a female donor with multiple sclerosis, enrolled in a pregnancy study.

V usage is TRBV4-1 and J usage is TRBJ1-1; D possibly corresponds to TRBD1 (6 bases). Looked up from germline, CDR1 is MGHRA and CDR2 is YSYEKL. Trimming pared 2 bases from V and 4 bases from J, leaving 14 bases between. There are 15 residues in the CDR3. In nucleotides, the CDR3 is TGCGCCAGCAGCCAACCAAGGGGGTGGTCCACTGAAGCTTTCTTT. It yields the protein CASSQPRGWSTEAFF.

The V and J genes are TRBV6-5 and TRBJ2-2; TRBD2 matches at 7 bases. The CDR3 loop spans 16 amino acids. Germline V lookup: CDR1 MNHEY, CDR2 SVGAGI. Trimming removed 4 bases from V and 0 bases from J; junction bases left unmatched: 5. CDR3 coding DNA: TGTGCCAGCAGTTTCCTAGCGGAGACGAACACCGGGGAGCTGTTTTTT. The encoded protein is CASSFLAETNTGELFF.

The rearrangement uses TRBV15 and TRBJ1-4, with 8 nucleotides matching TRBD1. CDR1 LNHNV and CDR2 YYDKDF come from the germline V gene (reference sequence). The CDR3 has 18 amino acids. Trimming cost V 6 bases and J 1 base; bases outside gene matches: 13. For the CDR3, the DNA is TGTGCCACCAGTCCCCGGGACAGGTTGATAAAAACTAATGAAAAACTGTTTTTT. This gives the protein CATSPRDRLIKTNEKLFF.

The chain uses TRBV30 and TRBJ2-1; D is possibly TRBD2 (5 bases). CDR1 GTSNPN and CDR2 SVGIG come from the germline V gene (reference sequence). V lost 0 bases, J lost 4 bases, and 7 bases lay in between. The CDR3 totals 13 residues. CDR3 amino acids: CAWSVLVYNEQFF. CDR3 in DNA: TGTGCCTGGAGTGTACTAGTTTACAATGAGCAGTTCTTC.

V is TRBV11-2 and J is TRBJ2-2; 8 bases align to TRBD2. The CDR3 consists of 16 residues. Trimming removed 5 bases from V and 6 bases from J; junction bases left unmatched: 11. Germline V gene lookup returns CDR1 SGHAT and CDR2 FQNNGV. The CDR3 region is CASSPPRGGRSGELFF. The CDR3, as DNA: TGTGCCAGCAGCCCCCCCAGAGGCGGGAGGTCCGGGGAGCTGTTTTTT.

The rearrangement links TRBV15 to TRBJ1-5; the match to TRBD1 covers 7 bases. This CDR3 comprises 15 residues. Germline V gives CDR1 LNHNV, CDR2 YYDKDF (reference sequence). Unmatched junction bases numbered 3, after V lost 0 bases and J lost 4 bases. The CDR3 DNA is TGTGCCACCAGCAGAGACGGGACAGCTAATCAGCCCCAGCATTTT. Translating it yields CATSRDGTANQPQHF.

The chain carries TRBV7-2 and TRBJ2-3, with D possibly TRBD1 on 6 matching bases. CDR1 and CDR2 (germline): SGHTA, FQGNSA. The CDR3 runs to 17 residues. With 1 base removed from V and 5 bases from J, the gap between germline ends came to 19 bases. CDR3: CASSLVHRVGHGDTQYF. CDR3 bases: TGTGCCAGCAGCTTAGTCCACAGGGTCGGCCACGGAGATACGCAGTATTTT.

The chain links TRBV7-2 to TRBJ2-1, with a weak D call TRBD2 (5 bases). Germline-derived CDR1 and CDR2 are SGHTA and FQGNSA. The CDR3 extends over 16 amino acids. Trimming removed 2 bases from V and 0 bases from J, with 11 bases in between. In DNA form, the CDR3 reads TGTGCCAGCAGCTTATTGGGGAGCCCCTCCTACAATGAGCAGTTCTTC. Translated, it gives CASSLLGSPSYNEQFF.

DNA for the CDR3: TGTGCCAGCAGCTCACAGGGGTTTGGCTACACCTTC. Protein sequence: CASSSQGFGYTF. V gene TRBV9 combines with J gene TRBJ1-2; 7 bases align to TRBD1. This CDR3 has 12 amino acids. Germline loops: CDR1 SGDLS, CDR2 YYNGEE. Trimming at V came to 4 bases and at J to 7 bases, leaving 4 bases not matched to a gene.

The chain links TRBV11-3 to TRBJ1-1; no reliable D call. Trimming took 0 bases from V and 0 from J, leaving 8 bases between them. The CDR3 has 15 amino acids. Germline V gene lookup returns CDR1 SGHNT and CDR2 YENEEA. The CDR3 DNA follows: TGTGCCAGCAGCTTAGATCCCAGATTGAACACTGAAGCTTTCTTT. It translates to CASSLDPRLNTEAFF.

The chain combines TRBV18 with TRBJ2-1, with D maybe TRBD2 (5 bases). The V gene lost 3 bases and the J gene lost 1 base, with 10 bases spanning the gap. The length of the CDR3 is 15 residues. Germline CDR1 reads KGHSH; CDR2 reads LQKENI. CDR3 DNA: TGTGCCAGCTCACCGGAGAGGAGGTCCTACAATGAGCAGTTCTTC. This codes for CASSPERRSYNEQFF.

J is TRBJ1-2 and V is TRBV5-4; 7 nucleotides line up with TRBD1. The ends lost 4 bases at V and 2 bases at J; junction bases unmatched: 5. The CDR3 is 14 amino acids. Per germline, CDR1 SGHNT and CDR2 YYREEE (reference sequence). The CDR3 loop reads CASSPPGQNYGYTF. The CDR3 DNA reads as TGTGCCAGCAGCCCCCCGGGACAGAACTATGGCTACACCTTC.

This chain connects TRBV5-4 to TRBJ2-5, with TRBD1 matching over 7 bases. Germline CDR1 and CDR2: SGHNT and YYREEE (reference sequence). The CDR3 spans 13 residues. The junction had 3 bases not matched to a gene; V was cut back by 3 bases and J by 4 bases. CDR3 region: CASSSRQGETQYF. In DNA, the CDR3 is TGTGCCAGCAGCTCCCGACAGGGAGAGACCCAGTACTTC. The variable domain in full, completed from reference TRBV5-4 and TRBJ2-5, reads ETGVTQSPTHLIKTRGQQVTLRCSSQSGHNTVSWYQQALGQGPQFIFQYYREEENGRGNFPPRFSGLQFPNYSSELNVNALELDDSALYLCASSSRQGETQYFGPGTRLLVL.

This sequence joins TRBV7-2 and TRBJ2-1, with unresolved D. Per germline, CDR1 SGHTA and CDR2 FQGNSA. V was cut by 5 bases and J by 0 bases, with 17 bases left in between. The CDR3 contains 17 residues. The CDR3 nucleotides are TGTGCCAGCAGCCTGGCCCGCGGATTTAGCTCCTACAATGAGCAGTTCTTC. Residues: CASSLARGFSSYNEQFF.

This chain connects TRBV5-6 to TRBJ1-1, with TRBD1 as a possible D gene (5 bases). CDR3 length equals 15 residues. Trimming left V 0 bases short and J 1 base short, with 10 bases between. Germline V gene lookup returns CDR1 SGHDT and CDR2 YYEEEE. DNA of the CDR3: TGTGCCAGCAGCTTGGTCGGGGGATCGAACACTGAAGCTTTCTTT. The encoded protein is CASSLVGGSNTEAFF. The full variable domain, with the rest looked up from reference TRBV5-6 and TRBJ1-1, is DAGVTQSPTHLIKTRGQQVTLRCSPKSGHDTVSWYQQALGQGPQFIFQYYEEEERQRGNFPDRFSGHQFPNYSSELNVNALLLGDSALYLCASSLVGGSNTEAFFGQGTRLTVV.

V and J are TRBV10-3 and TRBJ2-7; the D gene is possibly TRBD2 (7 bases). This CDR3 region has 16 residues. Germline CDR1 is ENHRY and CDR2 is SYGVKD. V lost 3 bases, J lost 2 bases, and 17 bases lay in between. Written as DNA, the CDR3 is TGTGCCATCAGTGACGAGACGGGGGGCTGGACCTACGAGCAGTACTTC. This encodes CAISDETGGWTYEQYF.

V is TRBV5-1 and J is TRBJ2-2; TRBD2 agrees at 7 bases. Germline V CDR1 and CDR2: SGHRS, YFSETQ. This CDR3 has 16 amino acids. The V segment lost 1 base and the J segment 0 bases; nucleotides outside the gene matches: 3. CDR3 protein: CASSLWTSSNTGELFF. The CDR3 DNA reads TGCGCCAGCAGCTTGTGGACTAGTTCGAACACCGGGGAGCTGTTTTTT.

The chain combines TRBV6-1 with TRBJ2-7; D is unresolved. Germline V gene sequence: CDR1 MNHNS, CDR2 SASEGT. The V end was cut by 8 bases, the J end by 4 bases, with 18 bases between. The CDR3 has 14 amino acids. Written as DNA, the CDR3 is TGTGCCAGCGCAGAAGGAGTAAATGGGTACGAGCAGTACTTC. This gives the protein CASAEGVNGYEQYF.

The chain joins TRBV2 to TRBJ2-1; 7 bases fit TRBD2. The CDR3 covers 16 residues. V trimming: 0 bases; J trimming: 5 bases; junction bases outside the gene matches: 7. Germline values: CDR1 SNHLY, CDR2 FYNNEI. The CDR3 is CASSEAGGTTNNEQFF. The CDR3 DNA is TGTGCCAGCAGTGAAGCAGGCGGGACTACTAACAATGAGCAGTTCTTC.

This chain uses TRBV5-4 with TRBJ2-1, with D perhaps matching TRBD1 (7 bases). Between the trimmed V and J ends, which lost 4 bases and 1 base, there was a span of 15 bases. The CDR3 consists of 16 residues. Germline values: CDR1 SGHNT, CDR2 YYREEE (reference sequence). The CDR3 DNA reads as TGTGCCAGCAGCCCCAGACAGGGAGGTTCCTACAATGAGCAGTTCTTC. Its protein is CASSPRQGGSYNEQFF.

The CDR3 region is CAWMRGRSTDTQYF. Written as DNA, the CDR3 is TGTGCCTGGATGCGAGGGAGAAGCACAGATACGCAGTATTTT. The gene calls are TRBV30 and TRBJ2-3, with a tentative D call TRBD2 (5 bases). The CDR3 consists of 14 residues. V was shortened by 4 bases and J by 0 bases, with 11 bases between the two germline ends. The germline gives CDR1 GTSNPN, CDR2 SVGIG (reference sequence).

This clone was found once. V gene TRBV6-6 combines with J gene TRBJ1-2; D remains unclear. This CDR3 has 13 amino acids. The V and J ends lost 0 bases and 8 bases respectively, with 10 bases between them. Germline values: CDR1 MNHNY, CDR2 SVGAGI (reference sequence). The CDR3 DNA reads as TGTGCCAGCAGTTACTCGCGAGGGCCCGGCTACACCTTC. This codes for CASSYSRGPGYTF.

J is TRBJ1-5 and V is TRBV6-5; D not resolved. V lost 4 bases and J lost 2, with 12 bases in between. CDR1 MNHEY and CDR2 SVGAGI come from the germline V gene. The CDR3 is made up of 15 amino acids. The chain's CDR3 is CASSSSGSGNQPQHF. The CDR3 DNA sequence: TGTGCCAGCAGTTCATCAGGCTCTGGCAATCAGCCCCAGCATTTT.

The rearrangement links TRBV18 to TRBJ1-3, with a possible D match to TRBD1 (6 bases). The CDR3 is 16 amino acids. Trimming pared 2 bases from V and 1 base from J, leaving 12 bases between. The germline CDR1 and CDR2 sequences are KGHSH and LQKENI. The CDR3 sequence: CASSPKGQSSGNTIYF. In nucleotides, the CDR3 is TGTGCCAGCTCACCAAAAGGACAGTCTTCTGGAAACACCATATATTTT.

V is TRBV18 and J is TRBJ2-3; TRBD2 agrees at 9 bases. Per germline, CDR1 KGHSH and CDR2 LQKENI. V trimming: 6 bases; J trimming: 5 bases; junction bases outside the gene matches: 15. This CDR3 is built from 17 residues. CDR3 sequence: CASSTLQLAGVKDTQYF. CDR3 bases: TGTGCCAGCTCCACGCTACAATTAGCGGGAGTCAAAGATACGCAGTATTTT.

J is TRBJ1-6 and V is TRBV2; tentatively, D is TRBD1 (5 bases). CDR1 is SNHLY, CDR2 FYNNEI, per germline. This CDR3 comprises 16 residues. V lost 6 bases and J 10 bases, leaving 22 bases between the germline ends. The CDR3 DNA follows: TGTGCCAGCAGAGCGACCTCAGGGTCTTGGAAATCACCCCTCCACTTT. Amino acid sequence: CASRATSGSWKSPLHF. Together with reference TRBV2 and TRBJ1-6, the CDR3 gives the full variable domain: EPEVTQTPSHQVTQMGQEVILRCVPISNHLYFYWYRQILGQKVEFLVSFYNNEISEKSEIFDDQFSVERPDGSNFTLKIRSTKLEDSAMYFCASRATSGSWKSPLHFGNGTRLTVT.

The chain employs TRBV7-6 and TRBJ2-5, with 9 bases matching TRBD1. CDR1 and CDR2 from the germline V gene are SGHVS and FNYEAQ. V trimming: 8 bases; J trimming: 5 bases; junction bases outside the gene matches: 12. The CDR3 runs to 15 residues. CDR3: CASALVATGGETQYF. Here the CDR3 DNA reads TGTGCCAGCGCGCTCGTCGCGACAGGGGGTGAGACCCAGTACTTC.

V gene TRBV27 combines with J gene TRBJ1-6, with 10 bases aligning to TRBD1. There are 14 residues in the CDR3. V shed 8 bases, J shed 10 bases, and the junction held 8 bases outside the gene matches. Germline lookup yields CDR1 MNHEY and CDR2 SMNVEV (reference sequence). CDR3 region: CASCSGTGESPLHF. The CDR3 coding sequence is TGTGCCAGCTGCTCCGGGACAGGGGAATCACCCCTCCACTTT.

J is TRBJ1-1 and V is TRBV7-9, with no clear D. Germline values: CDR1 SEHNR, CDR2 FQNEAQ (reference sequence). Trimming took off 5 bases at V and 1 base at J, with 5 bases between the two ends. This CDR3 comprises 12 residues. The CDR3: CASSAGNTEAFF. The CDR3 DNA sequence: TGTGCCAGCAGCGCAGGGAACACTGAAGCTTTCTTT.

The V gene is TRBV4-2, the J gene TRBJ1-2; D is unclear. The germline gives CDR1 LGHNA, CDR2 YNFKEQ. Trimming shortened V by 0 bases and J by 2 bases, and 10 bases separated the two germline ends. The CDR3 runs 15 residues. The chain's CDR3 is CASSQDPVPNYGYTF. The CDR3 bases are TGTGCCAGCAGCCAAGATCCAGTGCCAAACTATGGCTACACCTTC.